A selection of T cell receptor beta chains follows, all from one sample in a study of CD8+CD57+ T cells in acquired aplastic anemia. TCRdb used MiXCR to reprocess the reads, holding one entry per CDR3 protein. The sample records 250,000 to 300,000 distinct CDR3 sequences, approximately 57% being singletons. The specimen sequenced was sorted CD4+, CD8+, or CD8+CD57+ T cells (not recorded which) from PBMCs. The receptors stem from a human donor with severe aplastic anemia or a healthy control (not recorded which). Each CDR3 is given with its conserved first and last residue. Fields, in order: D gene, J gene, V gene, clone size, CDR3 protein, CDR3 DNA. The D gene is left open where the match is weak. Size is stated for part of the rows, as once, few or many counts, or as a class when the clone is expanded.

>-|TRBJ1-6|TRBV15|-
CATSRIGKGPLHF
TGTGCCACCAGCAGAATAGGGAAGGGACCCCTCCACTTT
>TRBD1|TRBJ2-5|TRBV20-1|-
CSAPDRGDGGSYF
TGCAGTGCCCCCGACAGGGGGGATGGGGGCTCGTACTTC
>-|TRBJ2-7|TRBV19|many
CLDRSSYEQYF
TGCCTGGACAGAAGCTCCTACGAGCAGTACTTC
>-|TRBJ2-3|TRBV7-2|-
CASSLARVVSSTDTQYF
TGTGCCAGCAGCTTAGCGCGGGTCGTTTCTAGCACAGATACGCAGTATTTT
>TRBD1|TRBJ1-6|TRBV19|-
CASSKSRGQNNSPPHF
TGTGCCAGTAGTAAATCGAGGGGGCAAAATAATTCACCCCCTCACTTT
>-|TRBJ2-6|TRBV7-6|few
CASSLGEEGSGANVLTF
TGTGCCAGCAGCTTGGGGGAGGAGGGCTCTGGGGCCAACGTCCTGACTTTC
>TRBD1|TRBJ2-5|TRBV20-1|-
CSAKGAGQGAQETQYF
TGCAGTGCTAAGGGGGCGGGACAGGGGGCCCAAGAGACCCAGTACTTC
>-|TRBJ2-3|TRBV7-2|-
CASSFGLVTDTQYF
TGTGCCAGCAGCTTCGGGCTAGTGACAGATACGCAGTATTTT
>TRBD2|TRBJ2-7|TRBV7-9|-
CASSEGTTYEQYF
TGTGCCAGCAGCGAGGGGACTACCTACGAGCAGTACTTC
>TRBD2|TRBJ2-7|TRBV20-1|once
CSARAKGTSGTGEQYF
TGCAGTGCTAGAGCCAAGGGGACTAGCGGGACTGGCGAGCAGTACTTC
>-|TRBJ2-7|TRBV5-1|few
CASSPSVGATEQYF
TGCGCCAGCAGTCCGAGCGTTGGGGCCACCGAGCAGTACTTC
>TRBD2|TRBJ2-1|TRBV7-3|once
CASSSSTSGTNEQFF
TGTGCCAGCAGCTCATCGACTAGCGGGACTAATGAGCAGTTCTTC
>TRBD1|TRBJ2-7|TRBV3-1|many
CASSQPTGVKYF
TGTGCCAGCAGCCAACCGACAGGGGTTAAGTACTTC
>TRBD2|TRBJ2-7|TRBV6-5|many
CASSPKGASGGYEQYF
TGTGCCAGCAGTCCGAAGGGGGCTAGCGGGGGCTACGAGCAGTACTTC
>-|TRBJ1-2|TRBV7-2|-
CASSSNSYVYTF
TGTGCCAGCAGCAGTAACAGCTATGTCTACACCTTC
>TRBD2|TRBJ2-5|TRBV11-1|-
CASSTRLAGEGGTQYF
TGTGCCAGCAGCACCCGACTAGCGGGGGAAGGAGGGACCCAGTACTTC
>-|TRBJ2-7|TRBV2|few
CASTVGRGYEQYF
TGTGCCAGCACAGTCGGGCGGGGATACGAGCAGTACTTC
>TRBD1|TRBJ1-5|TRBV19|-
CASSKQGDQPQHF
TGTGCCAGTAGTAAGCAGGGGGATCAGCCCCAGCATTTT
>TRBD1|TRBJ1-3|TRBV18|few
CASSPNSGGNTIYF
TGTGCCAGCTCACCAAACTCAGGGGGTAACACCATATATTTT
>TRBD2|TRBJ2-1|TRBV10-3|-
CAISESAGDGRNEQFF
TGTGCCATCAGTGAGTCTGCGGGAGACGGGAGGAATGAGCAGTTCTTC
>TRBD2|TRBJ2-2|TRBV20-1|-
CSASGGAGELFF
TGCAGTGCTAGCGGGGGGGCCGGGGAGCTGTTTTTT
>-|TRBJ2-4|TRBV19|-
CASSIAPGNYQYF
TGTGCCAGTAGTATAGCCCCAGGGAATTACCAGTACTTC
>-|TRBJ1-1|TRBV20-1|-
CSARASGQMNTEAFF
TGCAGTGCTAGGGCAAGCGGACAGATGAACACTGAAGCTTTCTTT
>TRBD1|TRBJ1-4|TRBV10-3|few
CAISDPGGVEKLFF
TGTGCCATCAGTGATCCAGGGGGTGTTGAAAAACTGTTTTTT
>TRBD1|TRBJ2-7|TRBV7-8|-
CASSRTGTGSYEQYF
TGTGCCAGCAGCAGAACCGGGACAGGGAGCTACGAGCAGTACTTC
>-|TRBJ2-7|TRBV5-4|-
CASSPSDAYEQYF
TGTGCCAGCAGCCCTAGCGACGCTTACGAGCAGTATTTC
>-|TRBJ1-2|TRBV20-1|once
CSARDMGYGYTF
TGCAGTGCTAGAGATATGGGGTACGGCTACACCTTC
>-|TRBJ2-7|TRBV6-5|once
CASSYSGTTIRGFEQYF
TGTGCCAGCAGTTACTCCGGGACCACTATAAGGGGATTCGAGCAGTACTTC
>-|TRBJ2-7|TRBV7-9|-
CASSFPANTYEQYF
TGTGCCAGCAGCTTCCCCGCAAACACCTACGAGCAGTACTTC
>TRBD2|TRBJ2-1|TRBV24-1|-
CATSDRIGLAGVNEQFF
TGTGCCACCAGTGACCGAATCGGACTAGCGGGAGTCAATGAGCAGTTCTTC
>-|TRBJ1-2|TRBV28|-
CASSFQGYYGYTF
TGTGCCAGCAGTTTTCAGGGATACTATGGCTACACCTTC
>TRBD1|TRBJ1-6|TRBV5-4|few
CASSFPGQGMDSPLHF
TGTGCCAGCAGTTTCCCGGGACAGGGGATGGATTCACCCCTCCACTTT
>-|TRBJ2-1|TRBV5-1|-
CASYRGLTINEQFF
TGTGCCAGCTACCGGGGACTCACCATCAATGAGCAGTTCTTC
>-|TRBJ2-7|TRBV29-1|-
CSSYEQYF
TGCAGCTCCTACGAGCAGTACTTC
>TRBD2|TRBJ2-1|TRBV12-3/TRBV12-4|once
CASTPPPTGGPYSYNEQSF
TGTGCCAGCACCCCTCCACCCACGGGGGGGCCATACTCCTACAATGAGCAGTCCTTC
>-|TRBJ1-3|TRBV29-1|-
CSVERGNTIYF
TGCAGCGTTGAAAGGGGAAACACCATATATTTT
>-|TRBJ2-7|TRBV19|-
CASSQDYEQYF
TGTGCCAGTAGTCAAGACTACGAGCAGTACTTC
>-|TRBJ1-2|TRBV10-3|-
CAIADLANYGYTF
TGTGCCATTGCGGACCTGGCCAACTATGGCTACACCTTC
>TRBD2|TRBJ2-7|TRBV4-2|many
CASSLPGGAEQYF
TGTGCCAGCAGCCTCCCCGGGGGGGCCGAGCAGTACTTC
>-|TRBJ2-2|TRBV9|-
CASSVGLGPDTGELFF
TGTGCCAGCAGCGTAGGCCTGGGTCCGGACACCGGGGAGCTGTTTTTT
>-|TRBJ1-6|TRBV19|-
CASRIPSAGSNSPLHF
TGTGCCAGTAGAATTCCGTCGGCAGGGAGCAATTCACCCCTCCACTTT
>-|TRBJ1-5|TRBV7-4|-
CASRFRGRASNQPQHF
TGTGCCAGCCGATTTCGAGGGAGGGCTAGCAATCAGCCCCAGCATTTT
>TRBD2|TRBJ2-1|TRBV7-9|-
CATSGRMEFF
TGTGCCACTAGCGGGAGAATGGAGTTCTTC
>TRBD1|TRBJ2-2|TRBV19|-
CASSRRTGSGAGELFF
TGTGCCAGTAGTAGGAGGACAGGGTCTGGTGCCGGGGAGCTGTTTTTT
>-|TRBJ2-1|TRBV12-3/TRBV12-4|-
CASSLASASEQFF
TGTGCCAGCAGTTTAGCGTCTGCTAGTGAGCAGTTCTTC
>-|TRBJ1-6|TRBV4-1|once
CASSQSQIHNSPLHF
TGCGCCAGCAGCCAAAGTCAGATCCACAATTCACCCCTCCACTTT
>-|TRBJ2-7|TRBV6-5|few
CASREGSYEQYF
TGTGCCAGCAGGGAGGGTTCCTACGAGCAGTACTTC
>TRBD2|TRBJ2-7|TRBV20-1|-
CSAERGHEQYF
TGCAGTGCTGAGCGGGGCCACGAGCAGTACTTC